This T cell receptor (beta chain) was identified in a study of T-cell reconstitution after alpha-beta-depleted transplantation in children. CDR1 is MNHEY and CDR2 is SMNVEV in the germline V gene (reference sequence). The CDR3 runs to 16 residues. Trimming pared 1 base from V and 0 bases from J, leaving 10 bases between. Preparing the TCRbeta library involved the use of unique molecular identifiers. MiXCR, applied by TCRdb to the PCR reads, yields one record per CDR3 protein. The sample has around 410,000 distinct CDR3 sequences, under 13% seen once; the top ten hold approximately 5%. This clonotype was sampled from a human donor who donated a stem cell graft to a child with acute myeloid leukemia. Sample: PBMCs from the stem cell graft donor, taken from the stem cell graft. The rearrangement joins TRBV27 to TRBJ1-5, with D possibly being TRBD1 (5 bases). The CDR3 reads CASSLLAGHSNQPQHF. The CDR3 bases are TGTGCCAGCAGTTTATTGGCAGGGCATAGCAATCAGCCCCAGCATTTT.